This passage covers 28 T cell receptor beta chains from one sample sequenced in a study of blood T cell repertoires in COVID-19. The table came from immunoSEQ multiplex PCR; TCRdb's copy has only in-frame clones and leaves some out. The profile shows 45,000 to 60,000 clones, approximately 82% of them singletons. The sample taken for sequencing was PBMCs or T cells enriched from blood (not recorded which). Receptors originate from a woman aged 45 to 65 with acute COVID-19.

The chain carries TRBV7-9 and TRBJ2-7; D not certain. There are 13 residues in the CDR3. Germline V gene sequence: CDR1 SEHNR, CDR2 FQNEAQ (reference sequence). The V end was cut by 4 bases, the J end by 0 bases, with 7 bases between. DNA for the CDR3: TGTGCCAGCAGCTCCCCAGACTCCTACGAGCAGTACTTC. This codes for CASSSPDSYEQYF.

The chain recombines TRBV18 with TRBJ2-5; the match to TRBD2 covers 11 bases. Unmatched junction bases numbered 4, after V lost 3 bases and J lost 4 bases. The CDR3 has 15 residues. Germline CDR1 is KGHSH and CDR2 is LQKENI. CDR3 loop: CASSPDSGRGETQYF. CDR3 coding DNA: TGTGCCAGCTCACCGGATAGCGGGAGGGGAGAGACCCAGTACTTC.

The chain's CDR3 is CASSPGGARSGELFF. The CDR3 DNA follows: TGTGCCAGCTCACCAGGGGGGGCCCGTTCCGGGGAGCTGTTTTTT. The V and J genes are TRBV18 and TRBJ2-2, with D perhaps TRBD2 (7 bases). There are 15 residues in the CDR3. The V end lost 2 bases, the J end lost 6 bases, and 13 bases lay between the germline ends. CDR1 and CDR2 (germline): KGHSH, LQKENI.

The chain employs TRBV11-1 and TRBJ1-4; perhaps TRBD1 as D (5 bases). Germline V gives CDR1 SGHAT, CDR2 FQDESV (reference sequence). This CDR3 is 14 amino acids long. The V end was cut by 2 bases, the J end by 8 bases, with 12 bases between. The CDR3 region has the DNA TGTGCCAGCAGCTTACCCCAGGGTGGAGAAAAACTGTTTTTT. It yields the protein CASSLPQGGEKLFF.

The chain uses TRBV5-6 and TRBJ1-2, with unresolved D. Trimming pared 0 bases from V and 4 bases from J, leaving 10 bases between. Germline CDR1 SGHDT, CDR2 YYEEEE. The CDR3 runs to 14 residues. The CDR3 DNA reads TGTGCCAGCAGCTTGGCCGGAGAGGGCTATGGCTACACCTTC. It encodes CASSLAGEGYGYTF. The entire variable domain, with the rest obtained from reference TRBV5-6 and TRBJ1-2, is as follows: DAGVTQSPTHLIKTRGQQVTLRCSPKSGHDTVSWYQQALGQGPQFIFQYYEEEERQRGNFPDRFSGHQFPNYSSELNVNALLLGDSALYLCASSLAGEGYGYTFGSGTRLTVV.

V and J are TRBV5-1 and TRBJ1-5; 7 bases match TRBD1. The CDR3 runs 14 residues. V lost 2 bases, J lost 4 bases, and 3 bases stayed unmatched. Per germline, CDR1 SGHRS and CDR2 YFSETQ. This chain's CDR3 is CASSFSGGNQPQHF. The CDR3 DNA reads as TGCGCCAGCAGCTTTTCAGGGGGTAATCAGCCCCAGCATTTT. The full variable domain, with the rest looked up from reference TRBV5-1 and TRBJ1-5, is KAGVTQTPRYLIKTRGQQVTLSCSPISGHRSVSWYQQTPGQGLQFLFEYFSETQRNKGNFPGRFSGRQFSNSRSEMNVSTLELGDSALYLCASSFSGGNQPQHFGDGTRLSIL.

The V and J genes are TRBV27 and TRBJ2-7; D possibly corresponds to TRBD2 (7 bases). This CDR3 has 15 residues. Per the germline V gene, CDR1 is MNHEY and CDR2 is SMNVEV (reference sequence). V was cut by 5 bases and J by 4 bases, with 18 bases left in between. The CDR3 protein is CASSRELRGGYEQYF. The CDR3 nucleotides read TGTGCCAGCAGTCGAGAGTTAAGGGGGGGGTACGAGCAGTACTTC.

The rearrangement links TRBV12-3 or TRBV12-4 to TRBJ1-1, with D possibly TRBD1 on 5 matching bases. The germline V and J ends were trimmed by 7 bases and 3 bases, with 9 bases remaining between them. This CDR3 is built from 12 residues. CDR3 amino acids: CASKRGYTEAFF. The CDR3 DNA is TGTGCCAGCAAGCGGGGGTACACTGAAGCTTTCTTT.

The genes are TRBV29-1 and TRBJ1-2; D is perhaps TRBD1 (6 bases). This CDR3 region has 12 residues. The V end lost 7 bases, the J end lost 5 bases, and 14 bases lay between the germline ends. In germline, CDR1 is SQVTM, CDR2 ANQGSEA. The CDR3 here is CSAGDTIYGYTF. The DNA of the CDR3 is TGCAGCGCCGGGGACACGATTTATGGCTACACCTTC.

CDR3 in amino acids: CAVRDPNQPQHF. DNA of the CDR3: TGTGCCGTCAGGGATCCCAATCAGCCCCAGCATTTT. V gene TRBV2 combines with J gene TRBJ1-5, with a tentative D call TRBD1 (5 bases). Germline V gene data show CDR1 as SNHLY and CDR2 as FYNNEI. V was shortened by 11 bases and J by 3 bases, with 11 bases between the two germline ends. The CDR3 covers 12 residues.

CDR3 in amino acids: CASSLSAGHTEAFF. CDR3 nucleotide sequence: TGTGCCAGCAGTTTATCCGCAGGTCACACTGAAGCTTTCTTT. The chain has TRBV28 and TRBJ1-1; unclear D gene. The germline gives CDR1 MDHEN, CDR2 SYDVKM. This CDR3 has 14 residues. With 1 base removed from V and 3 bases from J, the gap between germline ends came to 9 bases. Complete variable domain (other parts from reference TRBV28 and TRBJ1-1): DVKVTQSSRYLVKRTGEKVFLECVQDMDHENMFWYRQDPGLGLRLIYFSYDVKMKEKGDIPEGYSVSREKKERFSLILESASTNQTSMYLCASSLSAGHTEAFFGQGTRLTVV.

The V call is TRBV11-2, the J call TRBJ1-3; D remains unclear. The ends were cut back, 0 bases at V and 4 bases at J, with 16 bases in the middle. This CDR3 is built from 17 residues. Germline assignment: CDR1 SGHAT and CDR2 FQNNGV. The CDR3 loop reads CASSLDWVGVSGNTIYF. The CDR3 DNA follows: TGTGCCAGCAGCTTAGACTGGGTCGGGGTCTCAGGAAACACCATATATTTT.

Concerning this clone: Different DNA sequences within this sample yield the same CDR3. The chain is built from TRBV12-3 or TRBV12-4 and TRBJ1-2, with D hard to call. V lost 5 bases and J 5 bases, leaving 9 bases between the germline ends. The CDR3 has 12 residues. The CDR3 region has the DNA TGTGCCAGCAGTCCCGGGGTTTATGGCTACACCTTC. This codes for CASSPGVYGYTF.

The chain carries TRBV2 and TRBJ2-5; weak D call: TRBD1 (6 bases). Germline V lookup: CDR1 SNHLY, CDR2 FYNNEI. This CDR3 contains 15 residues. V was clipped by 7 bases and J by 2 bases, with 17 bases between them. The CDR3 spells CASNGQRNQQETQYF. CDR3 sequence (DNA): TGTGCCAGCAACGGACAGCGCAACCAACAAGAGACCCAGTACTTC.

The chain is built from TRBV5-1 and TRBJ2-7, with D perhaps matching TRBD1 (6 bases). Germline assignment: CDR1 SGHRS and CDR2 YFSETQ. V gave up 4 bases and J gave up 6 bases, with 14 bases separating them. The CDR3 is made up of 13 amino acids. CDR3 nucleotide sequence: TGCGCCAGCAGCATACCGACAGGCGCCGAGCAGTACTTC. Its protein product is CASSIPTGAEQYF.

This clone was recorded a few times. This chain connects TRBV6-1 to TRBJ1-2; the D is unclear. The CDR3 totals 13 residues. Germline V gene lookup returns CDR1 MNHNS and CDR2 SASEGT. V was shortened by 2 bases and J by 1 base, with 5 bases between the two germline ends. For the CDR3, the DNA is TGTGCCAGCAGTGAATCCAGTAACTATGGCTACACCTTC. Translation: CASSESSNYGYTF.

V is TRBV3-1 (or the pseudogene TRBV3-2) and J is TRBJ1-2; 9 bases align to TRBD1. With V trimmed by 1 base and J by 8 bases, 2 bases remained unmatched. This CDR3 comprises 13 residues. Germline assignment: CDR1 LGHDT and CDR2 YNNKEL (reference sequence). As DNA, the CDR3 is TGTGCCAGCAGCCAAGTGACAGGGGGGGGCTACACCTTC. Protein: CASSQVTGGGYTF.

V and J are TRBV5-8 and TRBJ1-1, with D possibly being TRBD1 (6 bases). CDR3 length: 14 residues. The germline V and J ends were trimmed by 3 bases and 3 bases, with 12 bases remaining between them. Per the germline V gene, CDR1 is SGHTS and CDR2 is YDEGEE. CDR3 bases: TGTGCCAGCAGCTCACAGGGTTGGGACACTGAAGCTTTCTTT. This translates into CASSSQGWDTEAFF.

This chain uses TRBV3-1 (or the pseudogene TRBV3-2) with TRBJ1-6; 8 nucleotides align to TRBD1. Trimming took 3 bases from V and 10 from J; bases not matched to a gene: 5. CDR3 length: 14 residues. Germline CDR1 LGHDT, CDR2 YNNKEL (reference sequence). This chain's CDR3 is CASSQGTGLSPLHF. CDR3 nucleotide sequence: TGTGCCAGCAGCCAGGGGACAGGATTATCACCCCTCCACTTT.

The chain uses TRBV24-1 and TRBJ2-3, with 7 positions matching TRBD1. CDR1 and CDR2 (germline): KGHDR, SFDVKD. The CDR3 sequence is 18 residues long. V gave up 3 bases and J gave up 1 base; unmatched junction bases: 12. CDR3 residues: CATSDQLGTGAGTDTQYF. As DNA, the CDR3 is TGTGCCACCAGTGATCAACTCGGAACAGGGGCTGGCACAGATACGCAGTATTTT.

V usage is TRBV19 and J usage is TRBJ1-5; 7 bases fit TRBD1. The junction had 9 bases not matched to a gene; V was cut back by 8 bases and J by 5 bases. This CDR3 region has 14 residues. Germline V gives CDR1 LNHDA, CDR2 SQIVND (reference sequence). CDR3 bases: TGTGCCAGTGGGTCGGCAGGGGGGTATCAGCCCCAGCATTTT. As protein: CASGSAGGYQPQHF. The full variable domain, completed using reference TRBV19 and TRBJ1-5, is DGGITQSPKYLFRKEGQNVTLSCEQNLNHDAMYWYRQDPGQGLRLIYYSQIVNDFQKGDIAEGYSVSREKKESFPLTVTSAQKNPTAFYLCASGSAGGYQPQHFGDGTRLSIL.

J is TRBJ2-2 and V is TRBV11-2; 7 nucleotides match TRBD2. The length of the CDR3 is 16 residues. Trimming took 5 bases from V and 6 from J; bases not matched to a gene: 12. Germline V gene lookup returns CDR1 SGHAT and CDR2 FQNNGV. CDR3 amino acids: CASSGAGLINPGELFF. In nucleotides, the CDR3 is TGTGCCAGCAGCGGAGCGGGACTAATTAATCCCGGGGAGCTGTTTTTT.

The chain carries TRBV11-2 and TRBJ2-5, with a weak D call TRBD2 (5 bases). Between the trimmed V and J ends, which lost 6 bases and 2 bases, there was a span of 10 bases. Germline values: CDR1 SGHAT, CDR2 FQNNGV. The CDR3 length is 13 residues. CDR3 in amino acids: CASSSPGQETQYF. CDR3 nucleotide sequence: TGTGCCAGCAGTTCCCCGGGACAAGAGACCCAGTACTTC.

The genes are TRBV9 and TRBJ2-3; TRBD2 matches at 8 bases. Germline loops: CDR1 SGDLS, CDR2 YYNGEE. V lost 4 bases and J lost 4; bases outside the gene matches: 8. This CDR3 has 15 residues. CDR3 amino acids: CASSTHGGASDTQYF. In nucleotides, the CDR3 is TGTGCCAGCAGCACCCACGGGGGGGCGTCAGATACGCAGTATTTT. The full variable domain, with the rest looked up from reference TRBV9 and TRBJ2-3, is DSGVTQTPKHLITATGQRVTLRCSPRSGDLSVYWYQQSLDQGLQFLIQYYNGEERAKGNILERFSAQQFPDLHSELNLSSLELGDSALYFCASSTHGGASDTQYFGPGTRLTVL.

The chain joins TRBV7-9 to TRBJ2-5; D unclear. Germline lookup yields CDR1 SEHNR and CDR2 FQNEAQ (reference sequence). The CDR3 contains 13 residues. V was shortened by 0 bases and J by 5 bases, with 7 bases between the two germline ends. CDR3 amino acids: CASSLAPRETQYF. In DNA form, the CDR3 reads TGTGCCAGCAGCTTAGCCCCGAGGGAGACCCAGTACTTC.

The gene calls are TRBV28 and TRBJ2-7; possibly TRBD2 for D (6 bases). Germline V gene data show CDR1 as MDHEN and CDR2 as SYDVKM. The V gene lost 7 bases and the J gene lost 2 bases, with 15 bases spanning the gap. The CDR3 covers 14 residues. The CDR3 DNA reads TGTGCCAGCATTCCTACCGGGAGTCCCTACGAGCAGTACTTC. Its translation: CASIPTGSPYEQYF. Together with reference TRBV28 and TRBJ2-7, the CDR3 gives the full variable domain: DVKVTQSSRYLVKRTGEKVFLECVQDMDHENMFWYRQDPGLGLRLIYFSYDVKMKEKGDIPEGYSVSREKKERFSLILESASTNQTSMYLCASIPTGSPYEQYFGPGTRLTVT.

The chain employs TRBV19 and TRBJ1-1, with D possibly TRBD1 on 6 matching bases. The CDR3 runs 14 residues. Germline lookup yields CDR1 LNHDA and CDR2 SQIVND (reference sequence). Trimming shortened V by 7 bases and J by 0 bases, and 12 bases separated the two germline ends. The CDR3 region is CASTIWGLNTEAFF. CDR3 nucleotides: TGTGCCAGTACCATATGGGGGCTGAACACTGAAGCTTTCTTT.

The chain combines TRBV5-1 with TRBJ1-4; possibly TRBD1 for D (5 bases). The germline V gene has CDR1 SGHRS and CDR2 YFSETQ. Trimming took off 1 base at V and 0 bases at J, with 19 bases between the two ends. The CDR3 spans 19 residues. The CDR3 coding sequence is TGCGCCAGCAGCTTGAGGTCAATCCAGGGCGCAGCAACTAATGAAAAACTGTTTTTT. This gives the protein CASSLRSIQGAATNEKLFF.